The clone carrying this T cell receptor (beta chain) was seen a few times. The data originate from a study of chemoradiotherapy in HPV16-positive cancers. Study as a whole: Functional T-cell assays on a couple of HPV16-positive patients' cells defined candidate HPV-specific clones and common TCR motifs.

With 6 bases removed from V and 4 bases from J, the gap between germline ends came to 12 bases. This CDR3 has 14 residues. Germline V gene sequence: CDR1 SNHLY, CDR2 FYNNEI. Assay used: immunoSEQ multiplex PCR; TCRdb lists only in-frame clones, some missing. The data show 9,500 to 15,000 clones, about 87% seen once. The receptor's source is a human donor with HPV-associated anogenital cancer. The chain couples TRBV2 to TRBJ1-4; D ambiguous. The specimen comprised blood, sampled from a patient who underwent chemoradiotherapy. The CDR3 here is CASSAGRSNEKLFF. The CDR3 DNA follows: TGTGCCAGCAGCGCTGGACGTAGTAATGAAAAACTGTTTTTT.